This T cell receptor (beta chain) was recorded in a study of T and B cells in COVID-19 patients. On the study more broadly: COVID-19 patients gave peripheral blood either during active infection or after recovery. Critical illness requiring mechanical ventilation or extracorporeal membrane oxygenation affected 12 of 20 active-infection patients.

TRB rearrangements were amplified by multiplex PCR with BIOMED2 TRB-A/B primers. A single record per CDR3 protein comes from TCRdb applying MiXCR to the multiplex PCR reads. The table shows more than 5,000 distinct CDR3 sequences, with about 33% occurring only once. The V gene's germline CDR1 is KGHSH and CDR2 LQKENI. Trimming cost V 6 bases and J 2 bases; bases outside gene matches: 12. The CDR3 has 16 residues. Broader study findings: No sequencing was yet done of CD4+, regulatory or CD8+ subsets, or of SARS-CoV-2-responsive or tetramer+ sorted cells. Active COVID-19 showed highly clonal TRB repertoires; recovery showed diversity and richness above healthy donors.

Each TRB amplification used about 250-550 ng of genomic DNA from blood. This clonotype was counted a few times. The antigen is unknown. Sequencing was carried out using blood. This sequence was found in a human donor with active COVID-19. The genes are TRBV18 and TRBJ2-7, with 8 bases that match TRBD1. The CDR3 protein is CASSPSRDRRTYEQYF. The CDR3 nucleotides are TGTGCCAGCTCCCCTTCACGGGACAGGAGAACCTACGAGCAGTACTTC.